The clone carrying this T cell receptor beta chain was counted at least ten times. This sample's RNA came from whole unsorted tissue. More than 3 cm separated this lung sample from the edge of the tumor. V gave up 3 bases and J gave up 5 bases, with 12 bases separating them. Germline CDR1 and CDR2: LGHNA and YNFKEQ. The CDR3 extends over 14 amino acids. This entry is derived from a study of tumor and adjacent non-tumor tissue in lung cancer. A modified ARM-PCR protocol with three rounds of nested PCR amplified TCRbeta. MiXCR, applied by TCRdb to the multiplex PCR reads, yields one record per CDR3 protein. Here the sample spans 50,000 to 60,000 distinct CDR3 sequences, just under 75% being singletons.

The TCR originated in a woman aged 55-69 years with non-small cell lung cancer. The chain joins TRBV4-2 to TRBJ2-3, with D perhaps matching TRBD1 or TRBD2 (5 bases each). The sample consisted of distant non-tumor lung tissue. The CDR3 protein is CASSHPGPLDTQYF. For the CDR3, the DNA is TGTGCCAGCAGCCACCCGGGACCCCTAGATACGCAGTATTTT.